A selection of T cell receptor beta chains follows, all from one sample in a study of T-cell memory formation after mild COVID-19. MiXCR, applied by TCRdb to the 5' RACE reads, yields one record per CDR3 protein. The sample consists of approximately 450,000 distinct CDR3 sequences, 15% to 20% of them appearing once. The sample taken for sequencing was PBMCs or a T cell subset sorted from them (not recorded which). The receptors derive from an adult woman who had mild COVID-19 (a few samples of this study predate the infection). Cell type and time point are not known. CDR3s include the opening cysteine and the closing phenylalanine or tryptophan. Each record gives: D gene, J gene, clone size, V gene, CDR3 DNA, CDR3 protein. D genes are given only for firm matches. Rows give clone size only sometimes, using once, few, many, or a class for an expanded clone.

.,TRBJ2-5,.,TRBV7-9,TGTGCCAGCAGCGACCGGACTGGGAACCAAGAGACCCAGTACTTC,CASSDRTGNQETQYF
.,TRBJ2-3,few,TRBV12-3/TRBV12-4,TGTGCCACTACAGCATCTAGCACAGATACGCAGTATTTT,CATTASSTDTQYF
.,TRBJ2-2,.,TRBV20-1,TGCAGTGCGAGCGGCGACACCGGGGAGCTGTTTTTT,CSASGDTGELFF
.,TRBJ2-3,few,TRBV4-3,TGCGCCAGCAGCCAAGATGAAGTCGCAGATACGCAGTATTTT,CASSQDEVADTQYF
.,TRBJ1-1,.,TRBV12-3/TRBV12-4,TGTGCCAGCATGTCACGGGGGGATAGGCACACTGAAGCTTTCTTT,CASMSRGDRHTEAFF
.,TRBJ2-7,few,TRBV9,TGTGCCAGCAGCGTTGGGTACAAGGGCTACGAGCAGTACTTC,CASSVGYKGYEQYF
.,TRBJ1-1,few,TRBV7-6,TGTGCCAGCATCTTGAGTTGCCAGGGGGCTTTCTTT,CASILSCQGAFF
.,TRBJ1-2,.,TRBV7-9,TGTGCCAGCAGCTCCGGCTGGGACTATGGCTACACCTTC,CASSSGWDYGYTF
TRBD1,TRBJ2-7,few,TRBV19,TGTGCCAGTAGAGCGACAGGGGGAAGCTCCTACGAGCAGTACTTC,CASRATGGSSYEQYF
.,TRBJ2-7,.,TRBV4-1,TGCGCCAGCAGCCACGAACATCATCCCACCTACGAGCAGTACTTC,CASSHEHHPTYEQYF
.,TRBJ1-2,.,TRBV30,TGTGCCTGGAGTCGACTAGTGGGGCGCTATGGCTACACCTTC,CAWSRLVGRYGYTF
.,TRBJ2-6,.,TRBV6-5,TGTGCCAGCAGAGTTACATCTGGGGCCAACGTCCTGACTTTC,CASRVTSGANVLTF
.,TRBJ2-1,few,TRBV6-6,TGTGCCAGCACTTCTGGCGGGCCCATCTACAATGAGCAGTTCTTC,CASTSGGPIYNEQFF
.,TRBJ2-5,few,TRBV20-1,TGCAGTGCTAGAGTGGTTCTAAACCAAGAGACCCAGTACTTC,CSARVVLNQETQYF
.,TRBJ2-5,few,TRBV27,TGTGCCAGCAGTTCGCAGGGACCTTCCGAAGAGACCCAGTACTTC,CASSSQGPSEETQYF
TRBD2,TRBJ2-7,few,TRBV9,TGTGCCAGCAGCGTAGGCCCTAGCGGGAGTAGCGAGCAGTACTTC,CASSVGPSGSSEQYF
TRBD2,TRBJ2-1,.,TRBV24-1,TGTGCCACCAGCGGACCCCTCGGGGAGCGGGGGGCCTACAATGAGCAGTTCTTC,CATSGPLGERGAYNEQFF
.,TRBJ2-2,.,TRBV4-1,TGCGCCAGCGCCGGCGGACCGAACACCGGGGAGCTGTTTTTT,CASAGGPNTGELFF
.,TRBJ2-2,few,TRBV19,TGTGCCAGTTGCCGAAGACACTCCAACACCGGGGAGCTGTTTTTT,CASCRRHSNTGELFF
TRBD2,TRBJ2-5,few,TRBV4-1,TGCGCCAGCAGCCAAGATGGCGGGGGGCATCGGGAGACCCAGTACTTC,CASSQDGGGHRETQYF
.,TRBJ1-5,.,TRBV20-1,TGCAGTGCTAGAGATCTTCGGAGAAATGATCAGCCCCAGCATTTT,CSARDLRRNDQPQHF
.,TRBJ2-7,.,TRBV20-1,TGCAGTGCTCCCCACACCGTAACCTACGAGCAGTACTTC,CSAPHTVTYEQYF
TRBD2,TRBJ2-2,few,TRBV4-2,TGTGCCAGCAGCCAAGGACTAGCGGACACCGGGGAGCTGTTTTTT,CASSQGLADTGELFF
.,TRBJ1-3,.,TRBV29-1,TGCAGCGTCGGGGGGCACTCACTTGGAAACACCATATATTTT,CSVGGHSLGNTIYF
.,TRBJ2-3,few,TRBV29-1,TGCAGCGTTTCAGATGGGGCGGTCGGCTCAGATACGCAGTATTTT,CSVSDGAVGSDTQYF
TRBD1,TRBJ1-6,.,TRBV5-1,TGCGCCAGCAGCCAGGGACAGGAGAGAACCCTCCACTTT,CASSQGQERTLHF
TRBD1,TRBJ1-6,few,TRBV12-3/TRBV12-4,TGTGCCAGCAGTACCCGGGACAGCCCCAGTTCACCCCTCCACTTT,CASSTRDSPSSPLHF
.,TRBJ2-6,.,TRBV20-1,TGCAGTGCTAGAGGGCAGTACTCTGGGGCCAACGTCCTGACTTTC,CSARGQYSGANVLTF
.,TRBJ1-5,few,TRBV20-1,TGCAGTGCTAGAGAGAGGGGGGCCGATCAGCCCCAGCATTTT,CSARERGADQPQHF
.,TRBJ2-5,few,TRBV14,TGTGCCAGCAGCCAGGGCCGGGGCGGGGAGACCCAGTACTTC,CASSQGRGGETQYF
TRBD1,TRBJ2-3,.,TRBV9,TGTGCCAGCAGCTTGGGACAGGTCCTCACAGATACGCAGTATTTT,CASSLGQVLTDTQYF
.,TRBJ2-1,few,TRBV7-3,TGTGCCAGCAGCCTAACGGGGTTCAACTACAATGAGCAGTTCTTC,CASSLTGFNYNEQFF
.,TRBJ2-1,few,TRBV7-9,TGTGCCAGCAGCTTAGACGTGGGACTCCTCAATGAGCAGTTCTTC,CASSLDVGLLNEQFF
.,TRBJ1-2,few,TRBV6-6,TGTGCCAGCAGGAGAAGGACAGTCTATGGCTACACCTTC,CASRRRTVYGYTF
TRBD1,TRBJ2-1,few,TRBV19,TGTGCCAGCCGTAACAGGGGGACCTACAATGAGCAGTTCTTC,CASRNRGTYNEQFF
.,TRBJ2-1,.,TRBV7-8,TGTGCCAGCAGCTTAGGGGGGGGGCTTTGGGATGAGCAGTTCTTC,CASSLGGGLWDEQFF
.,TRBJ1-1,.,TRBV19,TGTGCCAGTAGTATAGATCACCTCGGGGGAGGAAACACTGAAGCTTTCTTT,CASSIDHLGGGNTEAFF
.,TRBJ1-1,few,TRBV30,TGTGCCTGGAGTGAGGGATTGCGGCGGGCTTTCTTT,CAWSEGLRRAFF
.,TRBJ1-1,many,TRBV29-1,TGCAGCACAATAGATCACGGGTTGAGGGACACTGAAGCTTTCTTT,CSTIDHGLRDTEAFF
.,TRBJ2-7,.,TRBV6-1,TGTGCCAGCAGTGAAGGGGGCACTAGGTACGAGCAGTACTTC,CASSEGGTRYEQYF
.,TRBJ2-2,few,TRBV5-4,TGTGCCAGCAGCACACAGGACAGCGGGGAGCTGTTTTTT,CASSTQDSGELFF
.,TRBJ1-1,.,TRBV12-3/TRBV12-4,TGTGCCAGCAGAGCCGGGGCCCAATTGAACACTGAAGCTTTCTTT,CASRAGAQLNTEAFF